Sequencing of this T cell receptor (beta chain) was carried out in a study of cytomegalovirus exposure and HLA in healthy donors. Nominal health characterized the donors when sampled, though unrecorded immune exposures were likely. This CDR3 comprises 15 residues. With 4 bases removed from V and 4 bases from J, the gap between germline ends came to 15 bases. Germline V gene data show CDR1 as MGHRA and CDR2 as YSYEKL. This PCR relied on a set of 60 Vbeta primers and 13 Jbeta primers. Measured with immunoSEQ multiplex PCR; TCRdb has only the in-frame clones, and not every one. Of 110,000 to 150,000 clones listed, 72% are singletons.

This receptor was obtained from a man aged 35 to 55 in good health and CMV-seronegative. Sequenced material: PBMCs. The V gene is TRBV4-1, the J gene TRBJ2-3; possibly TRBD2 for D (6 bases). CDR3 protein: CASSRAGLAPDTQYF. The CDR3 region has the DNA TGCGCCAGCAGCCGGGCGGGACTCGCCCCAGATACGCAGTATTTT.